This record looks at one T cell receptor beta chain sequence and its context. Its ends do not fully match the called genes, so a read error is possible. This sample includes further DNA sequences coding for the same CDR3. This sample is part of a study of tumor T cells in aggressive B-cell lymphoma. Sequenced by immunoSEQ multiplex PCR; TCRdb stores in-frame clones only, minus some. Among about 11,000 clones listed, about 93% were seen once. Germline values: CDR1 MGHRA, CDR2 YSYEKL. The CDR3 extends over 15 amino acids. The material sequenced was tumor tissue. The TCR sequence derives from an adult with diffuse large B cell lymphoma. V usage is TRBV4-1 and J usage is TRBJ1-6, with 8 bases aligning to TRBD1. The CDR3: CASSPQQGGESPLHF. CDR3 coding DNA: TGCGCCAGCAGCCCACAACAGGGGGGAGAGTCACCACTCCACTTT.